The 30 T cell receptor beta chains reported below all come from one sample, sequenced in a study of cytomegalovirus exposure and HLA in healthy donors. Vbeta (60) and Jbeta (13) primers were used in the PCR. The assay was immunoSEQ multiplex PCR, and TCRdb's table has in-frame clones only and misses some. The table has roughly 150,000 clones, 60% to 85% seen once. The specimen sequenced was PBMCs. All receptors derive from a man aged 35 to 55 in good health and CMV-seropositive.

The chain has TRBV7-9 and TRBJ2-1; 7 bases match TRBD2. Germline V CDR1 and CDR2: SEHNR, FQNEAQ (reference sequence). With V trimmed by 1 base and J by 0 bases, 3 bases remained unmatched. The CDR3 has 16 amino acids. CDR3 nucleotides: TGTGCCAGCAGCTTAGGGGCGGGAGTCTCCTACAATGAGCAGTTCTTC. This sequence encodes CASSLGAGVSYNEQFF.

J is TRBJ2-7 and V is TRBV5-1; 9 positions match TRBD2. Losses at the gene ends were 4 bases for V and 4 bases for J; bases not matched to a gene: 9. Germline lookup yields CDR1 SGHRS and CDR2 YFSETQ. The CDR3 is made up of 15 amino acids. DNA of the CDR3: TGCGCCAGCAGCCCTAATAGCGGGAGTCTTTACGAGCAGTACTTC. The encoded protein is CASSPNSGSLYEQYF.

The chain recombines TRBV5-3 with TRBJ2-4; 12 nucleotides line up with TRBD2. TRBV5-3 is noted as an ORF with a role that remains uncertain. The CDR3 is made up of 15 amino acids. V gave up 4 bases and J gave up 8 bases; unmatched junction bases: 7. In nucleotides, the CDR3 is TGTGCCAGAAGCCTTGGACTAGCGGGATTTCACATTCAGTACTTC. Amino acid sequence: CARSLGLAGFHIQYF.

V gene TRBV6-6 combines with J gene TRBJ1-4; D is undetermined. V dropped 2 bases and J dropped 7 bases, with 14 bases sitting between them. The CDR3 has 15 residues. The germline CDR1 and CDR2 sequences are MNHNY and SVGAGI (reference sequence). The CDR3: CASSYTAGGGEKLFF. DNA of the CDR3: TGTGCCAGCAGTTACACCGCTGGCGGAGGTGAAAAACTGTTTTTT.

The chain links TRBV4-1 to TRBJ1-1; no firm D call. Trimming pared 0 bases from V and 0 bases from J, leaving 11 bases between. Looked up from germline, CDR1 is MGHRA and CDR2 is YSYEKL. The CDR3 length is 16 residues. In DNA form, the CDR3 reads TGCGCCAGCAGCCAAGATGGTGGGCAGATGAACACTGAAGCTTTCTTT. As protein: CASSQDGGQMNTEAFF.

This clone was counted a single time. The chain employs TRBV15 and TRBJ2-1; no clear D gene. V was clipped by 0 bases and J by 3 bases, with 3 bases between them. Germline V lookup: CDR1 LNHNV, CDR2 YYDKDF (reference sequence). The length of the CDR3 is 13 residues. For the CDR3, the DNA is TGTGCCACCAGCAGAGAACTCTACAATGAGCAGTTCTTC. It encodes CATSRELYNEQFF. Based on the CDR3 plus reference TRBV15 and TRBJ2-1, the full variable domain is DAMVIQNPRYQVTQFGKPVTLSCSQTLNHNVMYWYQQKSSQAPKLLFHYYDKDFNNEADTPDNFQSRRPNTSFCFLDIRSPGLGDTAMYLCATSRELYNEQFFGPGTRLTVL.

The rearrangement links TRBV19 to TRBJ1-2, with no clear D. V was shortened by 8 bases and J by 2 bases, with 24 bases between the two germline ends. The CDR3 covers 17 residues. Germline values: CDR1 LNHDA, CDR2 SQIVND (reference sequence). Written as DNA, the CDR3 is TGTGCCAGTCAACCAAAGCGGAATTACCCAGGAAACTATGGCTACACCTTC. Its translation: CASQPKRNYPGNYGYTF.

The genes are TRBV7-9 and TRBJ2-2, with 10 bases lining up with TRBD2. The V gene end was trimmed by 8 bases and the J gene end by 7 bases; junction bases not matched to a gene: 10. CDR1 is SEHNR, CDR2 FQNEAQ, per germline (reference sequence). The CDR3 spans 15 residues. The CDR3 is CASLPSGSRDGELFF. The CDR3 DNA reads as TGTGCCAGCCTCCCTAGCGGGAGTCGGGACGGGGAGCTGTTTTTT.

V usage is TRBV29-1 and J usage is TRBJ1-4; D remains ambiguous. CDR1 and CDR2 (germline): SQVTM, ANQGSEA. Trimming stripped 5 bases from V and 0 bases from J, with 7 bases between. This CDR3 comprises 13 residues. CDR3: CSVPSATNEKLFF. In DNA, the CDR3 is TGCAGCGTTCCCTCCGCAACTAATGAAAAACTGTTTTTT.

This clone was recorded once. CDR3 amino acids: CASSYPGLVITGELFF. CDR3 nucleotides: TGTGCCAGCAGTTACCCGGGACTAGTGATCACCGGGGAGCTGTTTTTT. The rearrangement joins TRBV7-2 to TRBJ2-2; TRBD2 aligns across 8 bases. Germline assignment: CDR1 SGHTA and CDR2 FQGNSA. This CDR3 is 16 amino acids long. V trimming: 6 bases; J trimming: 4 bases; junction bases outside the gene matches: 10.

The V and J genes are TRBV7-9 and TRBJ1-2; D is ambiguous. V was trimmed by 5 bases and J by 5 bases, leaving 12 bases between them. The germline V gene encodes CDR1 SEHNR and CDR2 FQNEAQ (reference sequence). This CDR3 has 13 residues. Here the CDR3 reads CASSLLTEYGYTF. The CDR3 region has the DNA TGTGCCAGCAGCCTGTTGACGGAGTATGGCTACACCTTC.

This chain connects TRBV7-9 to TRBJ2-5, with D unclear. The DNA end lines up better with TRBJ2-7; the J call may be wrong. This CDR3 contains 15 residues. CDR1 is SEHNR, CDR2 FQNEAQ, per germline (reference sequence). This CDR3 is CASSAPVGYPYEQYF. The CDR3 nucleotides are TGTGCCAGCAGCGCCCCTGTCGGTTACCCCTACGAGCAGTACTTC.

The chain joins TRBV2 to TRBJ2-5; D not certain. The CDR3 has 12 residues. V was shortened by 6 bases and J by 5 bases, with 10 bases between the two germline ends. Germline loops: CDR1 SNHLY, CDR2 FYNNEI. The CDR3 DNA reads TGTGCCAGCAGGCCTGAGGTGGAGACCCAGTACTTC. This translates into CASRPEVETQYF.

The CDR3 is CASSPSGGVAGTNEQFF. CDR3 nucleotides: TGTGCCAGCTCACCGAGCGGGGGGGTAGCGGGAACCAATGAGCAGTTCTTC. This chain links TRBV18 with TRBJ2-1, with TRBD2 matching over 10 bases. The CDR3 covers 17 residues. V was clipped by 3 bases and J by 6 bases; unmatched bases: 11. Germline V gives CDR1 KGHSH, CDR2 LQKENI. The full variable domain, completed using reference TRBV18 and TRBJ2-1, is NAGVMQNPRHLVRRRGQEARLRCSPMKGHSHVYWYRQLPEEGLKFMVYLQKENIIDESGMPKERFSAEFPKEGPSILRIQQVVRGDSAAYFCASSPSGGVAGTNEQFFGPGTRLTVL.

V gene TRBV7-3 combines with J gene TRBJ2-1, with TRBD2 matching 9 bases. J was trimmed by 8 bases and V by 0 bases; bases with no gene match: 5. The CDR3 loop spans 15 amino acids. Per germline, CDR1 SGHTA and CDR2 FQGTGA. The CDR3 coding sequence is TGTGCCAGCAGCTTAACTAGCGGGAGAGCGGATGAGCAGTTCTTC. Translating it yields CASSLTSGRADEQFF.

This chain uses TRBV19 with TRBJ1-5, with a tentative D call TRBD1 (6 bases). The V end lost 6 bases, the J end lost 0 bases, and 30 bases lay between the germline ends. The CDR3 is 21 amino acids. CDR1 is LNHDA, CDR2 SQIVND, per germline (reference sequence). DNA for the CDR3: TGTGCCAGTAGGATAAACGGACCTACAGGGTTGATTGCCAATAGCAATCAGCCCCAGCATTTT. The encoded protein is CASRINGPTGLIANSNQPQHF.

This clone was detected once. The V gene is TRBV19, the J gene TRBJ2-7; D remains ambiguous. CDR1 is LNHDA and CDR2 is SQIVND in the germline V gene (reference sequence). CDR3 size: 15 residues. The V end lost 6 bases, the J end lost 7 bases, and 22 bases lay between the germline ends. CDR3 nucleotides: TGTGCCAGTAGCACTTCCGGGTCAGTCTACGGGGAGCAGTACTTC. It codes for CASSTSGSVYGEQYF.

The gene calls are TRBV27 and TRBJ1-2; D is unresolved. Germline V gene sequence: CDR1 MNHEY, CDR2 SMNVEV (reference sequence). Trimming removed 6 bases from V and 4 bases from J, with 12 bases in between. The CDR3 spans 13 residues. The CDR3 DNA reads as TGTGCCAGCAGATTGAGACCAGGCTATGGCTACACCTTC. It encodes CASRLRPGYGYTF.

This sequence joins TRBV5-1 and TRBJ2-2, with D hard to call. The CDR3 totals 14 residues. V was clipped by 0 bases and J by 5 bases, with 8 bases between them. Germline V CDR1 and CDR2: SGHRS, YFSETQ. The CDR3 DNA reads as TGCGCCAGCAGCTTGGACTACCGAACCGGGGAGCTGTTTTTT. It codes for CASSLDYRTGELFF.

The CDR3: CASSLTSGSTTGELFF. As DNA, the CDR3 is TGTGCCAGCAGCCTGACTAGCGGGAGTACCACCGGGGAGCTGTTTTTT. The gene calls are TRBV5-4 and TRBJ2-2; 12 nucleotides align to TRBD2. With 4 bases clipped from V and 4 bases from J, the junction kept 5 bases outside the gene matches. The CDR3 contains 16 residues. CDR1 SGHNT and CDR2 YYREEE come from the germline V gene (reference sequence).

V is TRBV12-5 and J is TRBJ2-7; no firm D call. The CDR3 length is 15 residues. Looked up from germline, CDR1 is LGHNT and CDR2 is FRNRAP. The V and J ends lost 5 bases and 3 bases respectively, with 17 bases between them. The CDR3 here is CASGKRGPTRYEQYF. CDR3 sequence (DNA): TGTGCTAGTGGTAAGAGAGGCCCTACCCGCTACGAGCAGTACTTC.

This chain uses TRBV28 with TRBJ2-7, with D perhaps TRBD1 (6 bases). The CDR3 has 16 amino acids. CDR1 MDHEN and CDR2 SYDVKM come from the germline V gene. The V and J ends lost 4 bases and 2 bases respectively, with 18 bases between them. The CDR3 sequence is CASSSLLTGPTYEQYF. Written as DNA, the CDR3 is TGTGCCAGCAGTTCTCTTCTAACAGGGCCCACCTACGAGCAGTACTTC.

The CDR3 loop reads CASSQDRGPYEQYF. The CDR3 DNA reads as TGTGCCAGCAGCCAAGACAGGGGGCCTTACGAGCAGTACTTC. V gene TRBV4-2 combines with J gene TRBJ2-7, with 8 bases fitting TRBD1. CDR3 size: 14 residues. Germline CDR1 LGHNA, CDR2 YNFKEQ. V lost 0 bases, J lost 4 bases, and 2 bases stayed unmatched.

In its sample, this clone was seen once. This rearrangement joins TRBV2 to TRBJ2-5; D is unresolved. The germline CDR1 and CDR2 sequences are SNHLY and FYNNEI. CDR3 length equals 11 residues. V shed 2 bases and J shed 11 bases, with 9 bases lying between them. The CDR3 DNA is TGTGCCAGCAGTGAACTCTTGGAGCAGTACTTC. Translation: CASSELLEQYF. Full variable domain (outside the CDR3, taken from reference TRBV2 and TRBJ2-5): EPEVTQTPSHQVTQMGQEVILRCVPISNHLYFYWYRQILGQKVEFLVSFYNNEISEKSEIFDDQFSVERPDGSNFTLKIRSTKLEDSAMYFCASSELLEQYFGPGTRLLVL.

This clone was found once. V usage is TRBV7-2 and J usage is TRBJ2-3; D might be TRBD1 (5 bases). CDR1 and CDR2 (germline): SGHTA, FQGNSA. V lost 7 bases and J lost 7, with 9 bases in between. The CDR3 loop spans 11 amino acids. The CDR3 bases are TGTGCCAGCACCCCGGACAATACGCAGTATTTT. The encoded protein is CASTPDNTQYF.

The J gene is TRBJ1-1, the V gene TRBV19, with TRBD1 as a possible D gene (5 bases). The CDR3 runs to 14 residues. Trimming cost V 5 bases and J 1 base, with 11 bases left between them. Germline-derived CDR1 and CDR2 are LNHDA and SQIVND (reference sequence). This CDR3 is CASSWTSGNTEAFF. In DNA, the CDR3 is TGTGCCAGTAGTTGGACAAGTGGGAACACTGAAGCTTTCTTT. The full variable domain, completed using reference TRBV19 and TRBJ1-1, is DGGITQSPKYLFRKEGQNVTLSCEQNLNHDAMYWYRQDPGQGLRLIYYSQIVNDFQKGDIAEGYSVSREKKESFPLTVTSAQKNPTAFYLCASSWTSGNTEAFFGQGTRLTVV.

V usage is TRBV4-1 and J usage is TRBJ1-5; TRBD1 aligns across 7 bases. The junction had 6 bases not matched to a gene; V was cut back by 1 base and J by 0 bases. Germline lookup yields CDR1 MGHRA and CDR2 YSYEKL. The CDR3 has 17 residues. This chain's CDR3 is CASSQGGKGASNQPQHF. CDR3 DNA sequence: TGCGCCAGCAGCCAAGGGGGTAAGGGGGCTAGCAATCAGCCCCAGCATTTT.

The V call is TRBV29-1, the J call TRBJ2-1, with 8 bases matching TRBD2. CDR1 is SQVTM, CDR2 ANQGSEA, per germline. V lost 7 bases, J lost 7 bases, and 15 bases stayed unmatched. The CDR3 loop spans 15 amino acids. CDR3 protein: CSGDLPSGFRNEQFF. As DNA, the CDR3 is TGCAGCGGGGACCTACCTAGCGGGTTTAGGAATGAGCAGTTCTTC.

About this clone itself: Within the sample, other DNA sequences also encode this same CDR3. The chain has TRBV5-1 and TRBJ2-7; the match to TRBD1 covers 9 bases. Trimming at V came to 0 bases and at J to 3 bases, leaving 4 bases not matched to a gene. This CDR3 contains 15 residues. The germline gives CDR1 SGHRS, CDR2 YFSETQ. The CDR3: CASSLGGTGNYEQYF. The CDR3 bases are TGCGCCAGCAGCTTGGGCGGGACAGGGAACTACGAGCAGTACTTC.

J is TRBJ2-1 and V is TRBV7-8, with D unclear. V lost 5 bases, J lost 9 bases, and 17 bases lay in between. Germline V gene lookup returns CDR1 SGHVS and CDR2 FQNEAQ. The CDR3 totals 14 residues. The CDR3, as DNA: TGTGCCAGCAGCATTACCGCCCCCTCCGGTGAGCAGTTCTTC. Amino acid sequence: CASSITAPSGEQFF.